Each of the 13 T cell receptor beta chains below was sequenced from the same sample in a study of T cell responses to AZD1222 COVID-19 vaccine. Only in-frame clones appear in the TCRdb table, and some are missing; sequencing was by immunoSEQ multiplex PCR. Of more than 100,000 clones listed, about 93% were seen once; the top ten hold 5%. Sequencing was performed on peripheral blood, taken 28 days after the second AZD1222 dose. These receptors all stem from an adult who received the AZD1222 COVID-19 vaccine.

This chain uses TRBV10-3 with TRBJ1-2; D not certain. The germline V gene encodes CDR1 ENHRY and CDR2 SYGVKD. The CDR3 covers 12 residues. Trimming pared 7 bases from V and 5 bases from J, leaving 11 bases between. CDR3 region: CAITSEGYGYTF. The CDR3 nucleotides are TGTGCCATCACTTCCGAGGGATATGGCTACACCTTC.

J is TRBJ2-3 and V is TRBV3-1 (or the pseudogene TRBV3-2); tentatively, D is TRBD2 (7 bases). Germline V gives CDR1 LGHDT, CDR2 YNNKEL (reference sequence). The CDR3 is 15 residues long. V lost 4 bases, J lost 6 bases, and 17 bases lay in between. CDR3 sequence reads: CASSPEGGAADTQYF. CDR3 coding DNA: TGTGCCAGCAGCCCAGAAGGGGGGGCCGCGGATACGCAGTATTTT.

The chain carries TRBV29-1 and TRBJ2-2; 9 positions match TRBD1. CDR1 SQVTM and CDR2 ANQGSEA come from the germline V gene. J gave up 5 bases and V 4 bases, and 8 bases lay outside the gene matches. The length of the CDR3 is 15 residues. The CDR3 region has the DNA TGCAGCGTTGCTCCCGGGACAGGGCTTACCGGGGAGCTGTTTTTT. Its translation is CSVAPGTGLTGELFF.

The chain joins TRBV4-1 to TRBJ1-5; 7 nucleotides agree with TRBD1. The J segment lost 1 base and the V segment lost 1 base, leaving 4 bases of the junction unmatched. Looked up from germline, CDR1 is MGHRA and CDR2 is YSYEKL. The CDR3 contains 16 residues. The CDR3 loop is CASSQVPTGSNQPQHF. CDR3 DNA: TGCGCCAGCAGCCAAGTCCCGACAGGGAGCAATCAGCCCCAGCATTTT.

For the CDR3, the DNA is TGTGCCAGCTCACCTTTAGTCGGGAATAATAAAAACACTGAAGCTTTCTTT. Its translation: CASSPLVGNNKNTEAFF. The rearrangement uses TRBV18 and TRBJ1-1, with D hard to call. Trimming left V 3 bases short and J 2 bases short, with 19 bases between. Germline CDR1 KGHSH, CDR2 LQKENI. The CDR3 loop spans 17 amino acids.

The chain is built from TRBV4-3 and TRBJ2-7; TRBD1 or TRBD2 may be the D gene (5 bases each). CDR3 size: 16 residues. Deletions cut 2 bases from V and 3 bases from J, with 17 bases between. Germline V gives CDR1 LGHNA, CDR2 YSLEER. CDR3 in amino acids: CASSQTAGTPRYEQYF. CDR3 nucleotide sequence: TGCGCCAGCAGCCAAACTGCAGGGACCCCACGCTACGAGCAGTACTTC.

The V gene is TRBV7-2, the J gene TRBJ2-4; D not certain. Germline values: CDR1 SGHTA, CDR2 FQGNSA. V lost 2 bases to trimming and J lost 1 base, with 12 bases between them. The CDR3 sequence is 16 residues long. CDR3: CASSLLDGPAKNIQYF. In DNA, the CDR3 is TGTGCCAGCAGCTTACTGGACGGTCCTGCCAAAAACATTCAGTACTTC.

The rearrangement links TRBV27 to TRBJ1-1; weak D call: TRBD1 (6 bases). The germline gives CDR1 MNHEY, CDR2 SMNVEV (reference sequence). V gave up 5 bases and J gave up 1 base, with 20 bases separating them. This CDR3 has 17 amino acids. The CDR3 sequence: CASSPVWDKWSNTEAFF. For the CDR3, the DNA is TGTGCCAGCAGTCCGGTCTGGGACAAATGGTCGAACACTGAAGCTTTCTTT.

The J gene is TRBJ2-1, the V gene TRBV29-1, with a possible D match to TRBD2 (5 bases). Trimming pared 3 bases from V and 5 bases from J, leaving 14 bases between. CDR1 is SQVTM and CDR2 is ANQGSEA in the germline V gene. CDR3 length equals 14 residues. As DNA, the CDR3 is TGCAGCGTTGACTGGAGGTCCGCAGACAATGAGCAGTTCTTC. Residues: CSVDWRSADNEQFF.

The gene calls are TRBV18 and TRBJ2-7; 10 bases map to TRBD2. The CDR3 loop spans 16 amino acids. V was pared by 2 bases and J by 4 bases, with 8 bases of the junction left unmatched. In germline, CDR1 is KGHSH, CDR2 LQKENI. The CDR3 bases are TGTGCCAGCTCACCAGGACTAGCGGCCCTAGGATACGAGCAGTACTTC. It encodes CASSPGLAALGYEQYF.

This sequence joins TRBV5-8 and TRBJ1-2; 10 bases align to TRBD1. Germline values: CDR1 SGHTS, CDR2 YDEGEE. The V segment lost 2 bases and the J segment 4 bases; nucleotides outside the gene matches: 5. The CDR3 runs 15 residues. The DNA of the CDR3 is TGTGCCAGCAGCTTCCGGACAGGGGGAGTCTATGGCTACACCTTC. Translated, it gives CASSFRTGGVYGYTF.

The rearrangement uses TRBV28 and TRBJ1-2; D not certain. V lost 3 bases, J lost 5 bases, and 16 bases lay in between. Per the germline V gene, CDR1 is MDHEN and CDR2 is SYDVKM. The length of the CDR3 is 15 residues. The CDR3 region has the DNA TGTGCCAGCAGTTTTCAGAGTCTAAGTTCGTATGGCTACACCTTC. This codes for CASSFQSLSSYGYTF.

Written as DNA, the CDR3 is TGTGCCAGCAGCTTAAATCGGCTAGCGGGCCATGAGCAGTTCTTC. Encoded protein: CASSLNRLAGHEQFF. The chain joins TRBV7-2 to TRBJ2-1; 8 positions agree with TRBD2. The V gene end was trimmed by 2 bases and the J gene end by 8 bases; junction bases not matched to a gene: 8. Germline V gives CDR1 SGHTA, CDR2 FQGNSA. The CDR3 runs to 15 residues.